This T cell receptor (beta chain) was sequenced for a study of blood T cells in healthy people across ages. Across the whole study: Researchers report that template switching captured about one barcoded beta molecule per two T cells.

Findings of the study overall: The study regarded diversity estimates from one million T cells as underestimates. Relative to aged donors, long-lived donors carried more naive CD4+ cells and displayed higher diversity. A roughly linear fall in TCR beta diversity per million T cells was seen with increasing age.

The J segment lost 10 bases and the V segment lost 4 bases, leaving 10 bases of the junction unmatched. Germline CDR1 and CDR2: SGHRS and YFSETQ. The CDR3 loop spans 15 amino acids. The use of a sample-barcoded 5' primer and a J-beta primer mix characterized a second PCR of 7 to 11 cycles. TCRdb fed the 5' RACE reads into MiXCR, producing one record per CDR3 protein. Among some 1.4 million distinct CDR3 sequences listed, around two fifths were seen once. This clonotype occurred a few times. The target antigen is unknown. The TCR sequence derives from a woman aged 18-29 years in good health. V usage is TRBV5-1 and J usage is TRBJ2-1; 11 nucleotides align to TRBD2. Material: blood. CDR3: CASSVTSGGKGEQFF. In DNA, the CDR3 is TGCGCCAGCAGCGTTACTAGCGGGGGTAAAGGGGAGCAGTTCTTC. The complete variable domain, with remaining parts taken from reference TRBV5-1 and TRBJ2-1, reads KAGVTQTPRYLIKTRGQQVTLSCSPISGHRSVSWYQQTPGQGLQFLFEYFSETQRNKGNFPGRFSGRQFSNSRSEMNVSTLELGDSALYLCASSVTSGGKGEQFFGPGTRLTVL.